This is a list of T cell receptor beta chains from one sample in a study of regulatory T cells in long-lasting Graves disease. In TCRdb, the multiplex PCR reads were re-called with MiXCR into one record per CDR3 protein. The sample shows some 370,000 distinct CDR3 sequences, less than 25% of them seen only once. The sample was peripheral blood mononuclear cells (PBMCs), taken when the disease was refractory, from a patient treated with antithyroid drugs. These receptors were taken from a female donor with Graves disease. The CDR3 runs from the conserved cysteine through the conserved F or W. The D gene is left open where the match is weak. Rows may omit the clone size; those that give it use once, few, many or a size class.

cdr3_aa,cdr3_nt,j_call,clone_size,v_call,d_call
CASSLAPDSRYGYTF,TGTGCCAGCAGCTTAGCCCCGGACAGCAGATATGGCTACACCTTC,TRBJ1-2,few,TRBV11-2,.
CASSDWDRGLDGYTF,TGTGCCAGCAGTGACTGGGACAGGGGGTTGGATGGCTACACCTTC,TRBJ1-2,many,TRBV2,TRBD1
CASHRGQNNSPLHF,TGTGCCAGCCATCGGGGACAGAATAATTCACCCCTCCACTTT,TRBJ1-6,many,TRBV12-3/TRBV12-4,TRBD1
CASSQDLGGNYEQYF,TGCGCCAGCAGCCAAGATCTGGGCGGGAACTACGAGCAGTACTTC,TRBJ2-7,.,TRBV4-3,.
CASSRDRAGYGYTF,TGTGCCAGCAGCCGCGACAGGGCTGGCTATGGCTACACCTTC,TRBJ1-2,many,TRBV5-1,TRBD1
CASSQEGRVAGFADTQYF,TGCGCCAGCAGCCAAGAAGGCCGCGTAGCGGGGTTCGCAGATACGCAGTATTTT,TRBJ2-3,.,TRBV4-1,TRBD2
CASSRLGTEAFF,TGTGCCAGCAGCCGCCTTGGCACTGAAGCTTTCTTT,TRBJ1-1,many,TRBV11-1,.
CASSRTSGFYEQYF,TGTGCCAGCAGCAGGACGTCGGGCTTCTACGAGCAGTACTTC,TRBJ2-7,.,TRBV7-2,.
CASSISGSYEQYF,TGTGCCAGCAGTATTAGCGGGAGCTACGAGCAGTACTTC,TRBJ2-7,many,TRBV12-3/TRBV12-4,TRBD2
CASFPGRRSETQYF,TGTGCCAGCTTCCCGGGCCGGAGGTCGGAGACCCAGTACTTC,TRBJ2-5,many,TRBV28,.
CASSLPGQHKYF,TGTGCCAGCAGCCTACCGGGACAGCATAAGTACTTC,TRBJ2-7,.,TRBV27,TRBD1
CASSPNNGNTIYF,TGTGCCAGCAGCCCCAACAACGGAAACACCATATATTTT,TRBJ1-3,.,TRBV7-2,.
CASSGTGGDTGELFF,TGTGCCAGCAGCGGGACAGGGGGAGACACCGGGGAGCTGTTTTTT,TRBJ2-2,.,TRBV5-5,TRBD1
CSASGTGGEETLYF,TGCAGTGCTTCCGGGACAGGGGGCGAAGAGACCCTGTACTTC,TRBJ2-5,.,TRBV20-1,TRBD1
CSASFSGTIDEQYF,TGCAGTGCTAGTTTTAGCGGAACGATTGACGAGCAGTACTTC,TRBJ2-7,few,TRBV20-1,.
CASSQISGLQETQYF,TGTGCCAGCAGCCAAATTAGCGGGTTACAAGAGACCCAGTACTTC,TRBJ2-5,.,TRBV7-2,TRBD2
CSVEREGTGELFF,TGCAGCGTTGAACGGGAGGGCACCGGGGAGCTGTTTTTT,TRBJ2-2,.,TRBV29-1,TRBD2
CASSKTGKGYEQYF,TGTGCCAGCAGCAAGACAGGGAAGGGATACGAGCAGTACTTC,TRBJ2-7,.,TRBV9,TRBD1
CASSLWGGQGGYEQYF,TGTGCCAGCAGTCTTTGGGGGGGACAGGGCGGCTACGAGCAGTACTTC,TRBJ2-7,many,TRBV28,TRBD1
CASSSDYPQETQYF,TGTGCCAGTAGTTCGGACTATCCCCAAGAGACCCAGTACTTC,TRBJ2-5,.,TRBV19,.
CASSRDQDSTGELFF,TGTGCCAGCAGCAGAGACCAGGATTCGACCGGGGAGCTGTTTTTT,TRBJ2-2,few,TRBV7-2,.
CASSLGGDPLNSPLHF,TGTGCCAGCAGTTTAGGGGGGGATCCCTTAAATTCACCCCTCCACTTT,TRBJ1-6,.,TRBV6-2/TRBV6-3,.
CASSPDINYGYTF,TGTGCCAGCAGCCCGGACATTAACTATGGCTACACCTTC,TRBJ1-2,.,TRBV4-2,.
CASSLEASRTYEQYF,TGTGCCAGCAGCTTAGAAGCTAGTCGTACCTACGAGCAGTACTTC,TRBJ2-7,.,TRBV7-2,.
CASSVDRGANTGELFF,TGTGCCAGCAGTGTTGATCGGGGAGCGAACACCGGGGAGCTGTTTTTT,TRBJ2-2,many,TRBV2,.
CASSQSMGDSYEQYF,TGCGCCAGCAGCCAGTCAATGGGCGATTCGTACGAGCAGTACTTC,TRBJ2-7,.,TRBV4-3,.
CSALSREGRDIQYF,TGCAGTGCTCTATCGCGGGAGGGCCGGGACATTCAGTACTTC,TRBJ2-4,.,TRBV20-1,TRBD2
CASSLFSSYEQYF,TGTGCCAGCAGTTTATTCAGTTCCTACGAGCAGTACTTC,TRBJ2-7,many,TRBV7-2,.
CSADRRDGKETQYF,TGCAGTGCTGATCGCCGGGACGGGAAAGAGACCCAGTACTTC,TRBJ2-5,few,TRBV20-1,.
CASSSQTNTIYF,TGTGCCAGCAGCTCCCAAACAAACACCATATATTTT,TRBJ1-3,few,TRBV7-2,.
CASSLWRATYEQYF,TGTGCCAGCAGCTTATGGCGGGCAACCTACGAGCAGTACTTC,TRBJ2-7,.,TRBV11-3,.
CSTSGVAYEQYF,TGCAGCACTTCAGGGGTAGCCTACGAGCAGTACTTC,TRBJ2-7,few,TRBV29-1,.
CSVEMGGYYEQYF,TGCAGCGTTGAAATGGGCGGGTACTACGAGCAGTACTTC,TRBJ2-7,.,TRBV29-1,.
CASSVARAEGITSRETQYF,TGTGCCAGCAGTGTGGCTCGGGCGGAGGGGATAACGAGTCGAGAGACCCAGTACTTC,TRBJ2-5,many,TRBV28,.
CATQISNQPQHF,TGCGCCACCCAAATAAGCAATCAGCCCCAGCATTTT,TRBJ1-5,.,TRBV10-2,.
CASSLGLAILKSYEQYF,TGTGCCAGCAGCCTAGGACTAGCGATCCTGAAGTCCTACGAGCAGTACTTC,TRBJ2-7,.,TRBV3-1,TRBD2
CASSFSGQANTEAFF,TGTGCCAGCAGTTTTTCCGGACAGGCGAACACTGAAGCTTTCTTT,TRBJ1-1,many,TRBV12-3/TRBV12-4,TRBD1
CASSEPASGANVLTF,TGTGCCAGCAGTGAACCCGCATCTGGGGCCAACGTCCTGACTTTC,TRBJ2-6,.,TRBV2,.
CASSLGTQAFF,TGTGCCAGCAGCTTGGGGACCCAGGCTTTCTTT,TRBJ1-1,many,TRBV7-9,.
CASSLFVGSNQPQHF,TGTGCCAGCAGCTTATTTGTAGGGAGCAATCAGCCCCAGCATTTT,TRBJ1-5,many,TRBV7-2,.
CASSQGPGQPQHF,TGTGCCAGCAGCCAAGGTCCAGGTCAGCCCCAGCATTTT,TRBJ1-5,.,TRBV3-1,.
CASFRRGGETQYF,TGTGCCAGCTTTAGGAGGGGGGGAGAGACCCAGTACTTC,TRBJ2-5,many,TRBV6-1,.
CASSEYKPGSSDYGYTF,TGTGCCAGCAGTGAATATAAGCCGGGATCGTCAGACTATGGCTACACCTTC,TRBJ1-2,.,TRBV25-1,.
CASSYSRGSNQPQHF,TGTGCCAGCAGTTACTCCAGGGGTAGCAATCAGCCCCAGCATTTT,TRBJ1-5,few,TRBV6-5,.
CASRRTGPNYGYTF,TGCGCCAGCAGAAGGACAGGCCCTAACTATGGCTACACCTTC,TRBJ1-2,.,TRBV10-2,TRBD1
CSVFGGVLQETQYF,TGCAGCGTCTTCGGGGGAGTTCTTCAAGAGACCCAGTACTTC,TRBJ2-5,many,TRBV29-1,.
CASSSIPGPTTSYEQYF,TGTGCCAGCAGCTCAATCCCGGGACCGACGACAAGTTACGAGCAGTACTTC,TRBJ2-7,.,TRBV6-2/TRBV6-3,.
CSARGVGNTEAFF,TGCAGTGCTAGAGGAGTCGGGAACACTGAAGCTTTCTTT,TRBJ1-1,.,TRBV20-1,.
CASSLEGNLAQYF,TGTGCCAGCAGCTTAGAAGGGAATTTAGCGCAGTATTTT,TRBJ2-3,.,TRBV7-2,.